Below are 5 T cell receptor beta chains sequenced from a single sample in a study of tumor-infiltrating lymphocytes in primary liver carcinoma. DNA and RNA were both co-extracted from around 20-30 mg of bulk tissue that had not been sorted. TCR beta cDNA came from roughly 0.45 ug total RNA, primed with a constant-region primer. Generation of the TCR beta libraries relied on three nested multiplex PCR rounds using slightly modified ARM-PCR. It was with TRBV1-TRBV30 forward primers and a C-beta reverse primer that the first two PCR rounds were run, at about 9 cycles each. MiXCR was run by TCRdb on the multiplex PCR reads, yielding one entry per CDR3 protein. The sample has tens of thousands of distinct CDR3 sequences; about 70% are singletons. The sequenced sample consisted of liver tumor tissue from sampling region 4. Subset denoted: tumor region T4, right-lateral pole. The source is a woman aged 60-75 years with primary liver carcinoma and hepatitis B virus infection.

Concerning this clonotype: This CDR3 fails to terminate in the conserved phenylalanine or tryptophan, so it likely reflects a read error. V gene TRBV5-6 combines with J gene TRBJ2-1; D is possibly TRBD2 (6 bases). Germline V gives CDR1 SGHDT, CDR2 YYEEEE. V was shortened by 8 bases and J by 0 bases, with 24 bases between the two germline ends. The CDR3 totals 18 residues. The CDR3 coding sequence is TGTGCCAGGAGCGTACGGGACTTTCTGTTACGCTCCTACAATGAGCAGTTCTTA. Amino acid sequence: CARSVRDFLLRSYNEQFL.

This clonotype came up many times. The chain links TRBV28 to TRBJ2-5; D is unclear. Germline-derived CDR1 and CDR2 are MDHEN and SYDVKM. The V gene lost 6 bases and the J gene lost 5 bases, with 19 bases spanning the gap. CDR3 length: 15 residues. In DNA, the CDR3 is TGTGCCAGCAGAGCCCAGAAAGGGTTGACGGAGACCCAGTACTTC. This sequence encodes CASRAQKGLTETQYF.

This clonotype was counted at least ten times. The chain couples TRBV28 to TRBJ2-4; 7 bases line up with TRBD2. This CDR3 has 15 residues. V trimming: 3 bases; J trimming: 8 bases; junction bases outside the gene matches: 10. The germline V gene encodes CDR1 MDHEN and CDR2 SYDVKM. This chain's CDR3 is CASSFYREGPDIQYF. The CDR3 DNA sequence: TGTGCCAGCAGTTTTTATAGGGAGGGCCCGGACATTCAGTACTTC.

This clonotype was recorded once. An end of the junction differs from the germline gene, which may be a read error. The J gene is TRBJ2-2, the V gene TRBV12-3 or TRBV12-4, with a tentative D call TRBD2 (5 bases). The CDR3 contains 14 residues. The CDR3 DNA reads TGTGCCAGCACTATAAAGTGCGGCACCGGGGAGTTGTTTTTT. The encoded protein is CASTIKCGTGELFF.

On this clonotype itself: At one end the junction does not follow the germline gene, possibly because of a read error. The chain is built from TRBV6-1 and TRBJ1-3; the D is unclear. CDR3 size: 16 residues. CDR1 is MNHNS and CDR2 is SASEGT in the germline V gene. CDR3 protein: CASTMNRVHSRNTIYF. CDR3 DNA sequence: TGTGCCAGCACCATGAACCGGGTCCACTCTAGAAACACCATATACTTT.